The 4 T cell receptor beta chains below come from one sample, sequenced in a study of shared clonotypes between healthy human individuals (dated by TCRdb to about 2020). Library preparation was by the immunoSEQ multiplex PCR assay. TCRdb took this table from immuneACCESS and kept in-frame rearrangements with V and J called. Such tables lack part of the clones; where checked against another copy, unresolved V genes explain under half of the gap, and the rest is unexplained. For this sample there are about 1 million clones; under 80% appear just once. Jointly, the top ten make up over 1.3% of the sample. Sequenced material: memory CD4+ T cells sorted from blood. Explained via the paper, the cell subset or site label denotes: CD45RA-negative fraction. These receptors all stem from a man between 18 and 35 years old in good health.

J is TRBJ2-3 and V is TRBV19, with 7 bases matching TRBD1. This CDR3 region has 14 residues. Trimming removed 3 bases from V and 3 bases from J; junction bases left unmatched: 3. Germline loops: CDR1 LNHDA, CDR2 SQIVND (reference sequence). The CDR3 nucleotides are TGTGCCAGTAGTATTAAGACAGGGACAGATACGCAGTATTTT. This sequence encodes CASSIKTGTDTQYF.

The CDR3: CASSQGGYGLNPNTEAFF. CDR3 in DNA: TGTGCCAGCAGCCAAGGGGGGTACGGACTAAACCCCAACACTGAAGCTTTCTTT. The chain carries TRBV11-3 and TRBJ1-1; D is possibly TRBD1 (6 bases). The CDR3 is made up of 18 amino acids. Germline-derived CDR1 and CDR2 are SGHNT and YENEEA. V was pared by 5 bases and J by 2 bases, with 24 bases between.

The V and J genes are TRBV10-3 and TRBJ1-1; no reliable D call. The CDR3 is made up of 14 amino acids. The V end lost 7 bases, the J end lost 1 base, and 13 bases lay between the germline ends. CDR1 is ENHRY, CDR2 SYGVKD, per germline. CDR3 residues: CAIKYDRANTEAFF. In DNA, the CDR3 is TGTGCCATCAAATATGATAGAGCGAACACTGAAGCTTTCTTT.

This chain connects TRBV7-2 to TRBJ2-5; the D is unclear. CDR3 size: 16 residues. Germline V gene data show CDR1 as SGHTA and CDR2 as FQGNSA. V was pared by 8 bases and J by 2 bases, with 21 bases between. CDR3 DNA sequence: TGTGCCAGCGGCCTGGCCTCGAACCCAGTTCAAGAGACCCAGTACTTC. Its translation: CASGLASNPVQETQYF.